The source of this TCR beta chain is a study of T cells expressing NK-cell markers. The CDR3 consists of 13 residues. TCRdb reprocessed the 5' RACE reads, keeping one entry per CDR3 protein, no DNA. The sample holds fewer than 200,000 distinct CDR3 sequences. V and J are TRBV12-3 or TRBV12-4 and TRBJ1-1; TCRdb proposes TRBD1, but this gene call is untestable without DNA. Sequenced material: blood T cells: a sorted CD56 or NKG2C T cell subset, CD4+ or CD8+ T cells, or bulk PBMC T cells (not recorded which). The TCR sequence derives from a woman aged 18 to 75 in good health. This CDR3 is CASSWGQGAEAFF.